What follows are 14 T cell receptor beta chains derived from one specimen sequenced in a study of blood T cell repertoires in COVID-19. The protocol was immunoSEQ multiplex PCR, while the TCRdb copy is restricted to in-frame clones and leaves out a portion. The sample includes 250,000 or so clones, approximately 80% of them seen just once. Material: PBMCs or T cells enriched from blood (not recorded which). Every receptor here comes from a man aged 60 to 75 who had recovered from COVID-19.

V is TRBV10-1 and J is TRBJ1-1, with 9 bases aligning to TRBD1. Germline V gives CDR1 WNHNN, CDR2 SYGVQD (reference sequence). J was trimmed by 5 bases and V by 7 bases; bases with no gene match: 8. The CDR3 loop spans 14 amino acids. CDR3 in DNA: TGCGCCAGCAAACAGGGGGCCCCGAAGACTGAAGCTTTCTTT. It translates to CASKQGAPKTEAFF.

The V gene is TRBV24-1, the J gene TRBJ2-1; D possibly corresponds to TRBD2 (6 bases). The CDR3 consists of 16 residues. V was shortened by 4 bases and J by 4 bases, with 16 bases between the two germline ends. Per the germline V gene, CDR1 is KGHDR and CDR2 is SFDVKD. The CDR3: CATSEGGQLLYNEQFF. DNA for the CDR3: TGTGCCACCAGTGAGGGGGGTCAACTACTATACAATGAGCAGTTCTTC.

Only a few counts were recorded for this clone. The V call is TRBV24-1, the J call TRBJ1-3, with TRBD1 matching over 9 bases. The CDR3 covers 16 residues. V lost 10 bases and J lost 4; bases outside the gene matches: 13. CDR1 is KGHDR and CDR2 is SFDVKD in the germline V gene. The CDR3 DNA sequence: TGTGCCACTTTAACAGGGGGCAATCGGCCCGGAAACACCATATATTTT. Its translation is CATLTGGNRPGNTIYF.

The rearrangement uses TRBV6-5 and TRBJ2-5; possible D gene TRBD2, 6 bases. Germline V gene lookup returns CDR1 MNHEY and CDR2 SVGAGI. The CDR3 spans 15 residues. V was shortened by 6 bases and J by 2 bases, with 16 bases between the two germline ends. CDR3 sequence (DNA): TGTGCCAGCAGGGCCATTACCGGGAGTCAAGAGACCCAGTACTTC. This codes for CASRAITGSQETQYF.

This chain joins TRBV4-1 and TRBJ2-3, with 11 bases identical to TRBD1. Germline V gene data show CDR1 as MGHRA and CDR2 as YSYEKL. The CDR3 is 17 amino acids. Trimming removed 5 bases from V and 6 bases from J; junction bases left unmatched: 13. The CDR3: CASSETPGQGGVDTQYF. The CDR3 DNA is TGCGCCAGCAGCGAAACACCGGGACAGGGGGGAGTTGATACGCAGTATTTT.

The chain combines TRBV4-3 with TRBJ1-6; no clear D gene. CDR3 length: 15 residues. The germline V gene has CDR1 LGHNA and CDR2 YSLEER. Trimming left V 2 bases short and J 5 bases short, with 10 bases between. This CDR3 reads CASSQNTGNNSPLHF. The CDR3 DNA follows: TGCGCCAGCAGCCAAAATACGGGGAATAATTCACCCCTCCACTTT.

This clone was seen a few times. The V call is TRBV9, the J call TRBJ1-3; D ambiguous. This CDR3 is built from 15 residues. The V end lost 0 bases, the J end lost 0 bases, and 7 bases lay between the germline ends. Per the germline V gene, CDR1 is SGDLS and CDR2 is YYNGEE. The CDR3 nucleotides read TGTGCCAGCAGCGTAGCAAGCAACTCTGGAAACACCATATATTTT. This gives the protein CASSVASNSGNTIYF.

This clone was detected a few times. V usage is TRBV3-1 (or the pseudogene TRBV3-2) and J usage is TRBJ2-1, with 7 bases lining up with TRBD1. The V segment lost 0 bases and the J segment 5 bases; nucleotides outside the gene matches: 7. The CDR3 contains 16 residues. CDR1 is LGHDT and CDR2 is YNNKEL in the germline V gene (reference sequence). DNA of the CDR3: TGTGCCAGCAGCCAAGACGGGACAGCGGACGACAATGAGCAGTTCTTC. Translated: CASSQDGTADDNEQFF.

The genes are TRBV7-2 and TRBJ2-5; 8 positions agree with TRBD1. The length of the CDR3 is 14 residues. After removal of 5 bases from V and 1 base from J, the junction contained 3 bases not matched to a gene. Germline CDR1 is SGHTA and CDR2 is FQGNSA. The CDR3 coding sequence is TGTGCCAGCAGCATGACAGGGGTCCAAGAGACCCAGTACTTC. Its translation is CASSMTGVQETQYF.

Remarks on this clone: This CDR3 is also generated by other DNA sequences in the sample. The rearrangement joins TRBV5-1 to TRBJ1-3; tentative D call: TRBD1 (5 bases). The germline gives CDR1 SGHRS, CDR2 YFSETQ. Trimming removed 0 bases from V and 2 bases from J, with 6 bases in between. CDR3 length equals 14 residues. The CDR3 reads CASSLAGPGNTIYF. For the CDR3, the DNA is TGCGCCAGCAGCTTGGCAGGGCCTGGAAACACCATATATTTT. The entire variable domain, with the rest obtained from reference TRBV5-1 and TRBJ1-3, is as follows: KAGVTQTPRYLIKTRGQQVTLSCSPISGHRSVSWYQQTPGQGLQFLFEYFSETQRNKGNFPGRFSGRQFSNSRSEMNVSTLELGDSALYLCASSLAGPGNTIYFGEGSWLTVV.

The genes are TRBV5-1 and TRBJ1-6; TRBD1 matches 9 bases. Germline loops: CDR1 SGHRS, CDR2 YFSETQ. This CDR3 contains 16 residues. Trimming cost V 2 bases and J 9 bases; bases outside gene matches: 9. The CDR3 sequence is CASSLTGGADTSPLHF. DNA for the CDR3: TGCGCCAGCAGCTTAACAGGGGGCGCTGACACTTCACCCCTCCACTTT.

The chain carries TRBV6-5 and TRBJ1-2; 7 bases match TRBD1. CDR1 MNHEY and CDR2 SVGAGI come from the germline V gene. This CDR3 region has 14 residues. V gave up 6 bases and J gave up 7 bases; unmatched junction bases: 11. The CDR3 loop is CASRSHDRAGGYTF. CDR3 bases: TGTGCCAGCAGATCCCACGACAGGGCGGGTGGCTACACCTTC.

This clone occurred a few times. This rearrangement joins TRBV7-9 to TRBJ1-4; no firm D call. The CDR3 loop spans 16 amino acids. Germline V gene sequence: CDR1 SEHNR, CDR2 FQNEAQ (reference sequence). V was cut by 5 bases and J by 0 bases, with 13 bases left in between. The CDR3 here is CASSLGSLATNEKLFF. For the CDR3, the DNA is TGTGCCAGCAGCCTAGGGAGCCTTGCAACTAATGAAAAACTGTTTTTT.

The chain joins TRBV30 to TRBJ2-3; 8 bases agree with TRBD2. Trimming cost V 0 bases and J 6 bases; bases outside gene matches: 5. Germline lookup yields CDR1 GTSNPN and CDR2 SVGIG (reference sequence). CDR3 length: 14 residues. DNA for the CDR3: TGTGCCTGGAGTGTTAGCGGGGCCAGGGATACGCAGTATTTT. This gives the protein CAWSVSGARDTQYF.